The 28 T cell receptor beta chains reported below all come from one sample, sequenced in a study of blood T cell repertoires in COVID-19. Clones were read by immunoSEQ multiplex PCR, and TCRdb kept only the in-frame ones, dropping some. Here the sample spans some 150,000 clones, about 83% being singletons. The sample consisted of PBMCs or T cells enriched from blood (not recorded which). These receptors originate from a woman aged 45 to 65 in a cohort exposed to, infected with or recovered from COVID-19 (not recorded which).

The gene calls are TRBV27 and TRBJ1-2; possible D gene TRBD1, 5 bases. Trimming took off 3 bases at V and 4 bases at J, with 18 bases between the two ends. The CDR3 consists of 16 residues. Per the germline V gene, CDR1 is MNHEY and CDR2 is SMNVEV (reference sequence). The chain's CDR3 is CASSFQGVGRSYGYTF. In DNA, the CDR3 is TGTGCCAGCAGTTTCCAAGGTGTGGGGCGATCCTATGGCTACACCTTC.

This rearrangement joins TRBV29-1 to TRBJ1-2; 7 nucleotides align to TRBD1. Looked up from germline, CDR1 is SQVTM and CDR2 is ANQGSEA. Trimming cost V 4 bases and J 8 bases; bases outside gene matches: 7. CDR3 length: 12 amino acids. CDR3 nucleotides: TGCAGCGTTGTACAAGGGGGCGTAGGCTACACCTTC. It codes for CSVVQGGVGYTF.

The chain recombines TRBV27 with TRBJ1-1, with a possible D match to TRBD1 (6 bases). CDR1 is MNHEY and CDR2 is SMNVEV in the germline V gene (reference sequence). The CDR3 length is 17 residues. Trimming left V 2 bases short and J 0 bases short, with 16 bases between. This CDR3 reads CASSLPRQEVMNTEAFF. The CDR3 DNA follows: TGTGCCAGCAGTTTACCGCGACAGGAGGTCATGAACACTGAAGCTTTCTTT.

V usage is TRBV6-1 and J usage is TRBJ1-1, with 8 positions matching TRBD1. CDR1 and CDR2 from the germline V gene are MNHNS and SASEGT. The J segment lost 7 bases and the V segment lost 1 base, leaving 5 bases of the junction unmatched. The CDR3 spans 14 residues. The CDR3 spells CASSEGTGTVEAFF. The CDR3 coding sequence is TGTGCCAGCAGTGAAGGGACAGGGACGGTTGAAGCTTTCTTT.

The chain employs TRBV7-6 and TRBJ2-6, with 9 bases that match TRBD1. The V gene's germline CDR1 is SGHVS and CDR2 FNYEAQ. This CDR3 has 18 residues. The J segment lost 3 bases and the V segment lost 2 bases, leaving 8 bases of the junction unmatched. CDR3 DNA: TGTGCCAGCAGCTTAACATTGACAGGGGGAGTTGGGGCCAACGTCCTGACTTTC. Amino acid sequence: CASSLTLTGGVGANVLTF.

The genes are TRBV5-4 and TRBJ2-5; D possibly corresponds to TRBD1 (6 bases). CDR3 length: 14 amino acids. Trimming pared 1 base from V and 1 base from J, leaving 8 bases between. The germline gives CDR1 SGHNT, CDR2 YYREEE (reference sequence). For the CDR3, the DNA is TGTGCCAGCAGCTTGCGGGACATCCAAGAGACCCAGTACTTC. Translation gives CASSLRDIQETQYF.

This clone turned up a few times. The chain links TRBV6-2 or TRBV6-3 to TRBJ1-1; perhaps TRBD1 as D (5 bases). Germline V gives CDR1 MNHEY, CDR2 SVGEGT. The V gene lost 4 bases and the J gene lost 1 base, with 13 bases spanning the gap. The CDR3 covers 15 residues. For the CDR3, the DNA is TGTGCCAGCAGTTCAACCGGGGGAGGGAACACTGAAGCTTTCTTT. As protein: CASSSTGGGNTEAFF.

The chain is built from TRBV3-1 (or the pseudogene TRBV3-2) and TRBJ2-7, with 8 bases fitting TRBD2. Unmatched junction bases numbered 7, after V lost 0 bases and J lost 6 bases. The CDR3 spans 15 residues. Germline V CDR1 and CDR2: LGHDT, YNNKEL (reference sequence). The CDR3 DNA reads TGTGCCAGCAGCCAAGACCCAGCGGGAGCTTCCGAGCAGTACTTC. Protein: CASSQDPAGASEQYF.

The gene calls are TRBV13 and TRBJ2-1; 7 bases fit TRBD2. The CDR3 totals 15 residues. CDR1 and CDR2 from the germline V gene are PRHDT and FYEKMQ (reference sequence). V shed 6 bases and J 0 bases; nucleotides not matched to a gene: 5. CDR3 in DNA: TGTGCCAGCAGTAGCGGGCGGAGCTCCTACAATGAGCAGTTCTTC. It translates to CASSSGRSSYNEQFF.

J is TRBJ2-3 and V is TRBV7-8; 11 bases are a match to TRBD2. Per the germline V gene, CDR1 is SGHVS and CDR2 is FQNEAQ. This CDR3 region has 17 residues. The V and J ends lost 8 bases and 3 bases, in that order; junction bases with no gene match: 13. Here the CDR3 DNA reads TGTGCCAGCGTCATTATAGCGGGAGGGTACGGTACAGATACGCAGTATTTT. As protein: CASVIIAGGYGTDTQYF.

This chain uses TRBV10-3 with TRBJ1-5; TRBD1 is a possible D gene (6 bases). The CDR3 extends over 13 amino acids. Germline V gene sequence: CDR1 ENHRY, CDR2 SYGVKD. Trimming left V 3 bases short and J 5 bases short, with 8 bases between. The CDR3 loop reads CAISEQGDQPQHF. As DNA, the CDR3 is TGTGCCATCAGTGAACAGGGAGATCAGCCCCAGCATTTT.

J is TRBJ1-1 and V is TRBV7-3; TRBD1 is a possible D gene (5 bases). Trimming left V 5 bases short and J 7 bases short, with 17 bases between. This CDR3 comprises 14 residues. Germline CDR1 reads SGHTA; CDR2 reads FQGTGA. The CDR3 nucleotides are TGTGCCAGCAGCCCCGTTGGGGGGACGAGTGAAGCTTTCTTT. This codes for CASSPVGGTSEAFF.

This clone was found once. The chain combines TRBV27 with TRBJ2-5; unclear D gene. The CDR3 loop spans 11 amino acids. Per germline, CDR1 MNHEY and CDR2 SMNVEV (reference sequence). V lost 6 bases and J lost 7, with 9 bases in between. The CDR3 DNA reads as TGTGCCAGCAGCCCTCGAGGGACCCAGTACTTC. Its translation is CASSPRGTQYF.

The chain is built from TRBV4-1 and TRBJ2-5; D is perhaps TRBD2 (5 bases). The CDR3 totals 16 residues. Deletions cut 6 bases from V and 1 base from J, with 18 bases between. The germline V gene has CDR1 MGHRA and CDR2 YSYEKL. The CDR3 DNA is TGCGCCAGCAGAAAAATTTTGTCGACTATCCAAGAGACCCAGTACTTC. This sequence encodes CASRKILSTIQETQYF.

The chain uses TRBV7-9 and TRBJ1-1; the D gene is possibly TRBD1 (5 bases). V was cut by 6 bases and J by 7 bases, with 15 bases left in between. Looked up from germline, CDR1 is SEHNR and CDR2 is FQNEAQ (reference sequence). The length of the CDR3 is 13 residues. The CDR3 DNA is TGTGCCAGCAGTCTCGCAGGGCAGGGTGAAGCTTTCTTT. This translates into CASSLAGQGEAFF.

This sequence joins TRBV5-1 and TRBJ2-3, with 8 bases fitting TRBD1. The CDR3 totals 14 residues. CDR1 SGHRS and CDR2 YFSETQ come from the germline V gene. The ends lost 8 bases at V and 2 bases at J; junction bases unmatched: 7. CDR3 residues: CASAGTGHTDTQYF. Here the CDR3 DNA reads TGCGCCAGTGCCGGGACAGGACACACAGATACGCAGTATTTT.

This clone was recorded once. The CDR3 sequence is CASSSGGNEQFF. CDR3 DNA: TGTGCCAGCAGCTCGGGGGGGAATGAGCAGTTCTTC. The chain recombines TRBV6-5 with TRBJ2-1; 8 bases agree with TRBD2. V shed 6 bases and J 7 bases; nucleotides not matched to a gene: 2. Germline V gives CDR1 MNHEY, CDR2 SVGAGI. The CDR3 extends over 12 amino acids.

The chain uses TRBV3-1 (or the pseudogene TRBV3-2) and TRBJ1-4; D perhaps matches TRBD1 (5 bases). Germline lookup yields CDR1 LGHDT and CDR2 YNNKEL (reference sequence). The CDR3 has 14 amino acids. Trimming took off 5 bases at V and 3 bases at J, with 10 bases between the two ends. The CDR3 here is CASSGRGPNEKLFF. The CDR3 region has the DNA TGTGCCAGCAGCGGGCGGGGACCTAATGAAAAACTGTTTTTT.

This clone appeared a single time. V and J are TRBV29-1 and TRBJ2-1; 13 positions agree with TRBD2. CDR3 length equals 16 residues. With V trimmed by 5 bases and J by 4 bases, 8 bases remained unmatched. Germline lookup yields CDR1 SQVTM and CDR2 ANQGSEA. The CDR3 region is CSVTEGTSGTYNEQFF. For the CDR3, the DNA is TGCAGCGTTACCGAAGGGACTAGCGGGACGTACAATGAGCAGTTCTTC.

The chain combines TRBV2 with TRBJ1-2; no definite D call. CDR1 and CDR2 from the germline V gene are SNHLY and FYNNEI. CDR3 size: 15 residues. The V gene lost 1 base and the J gene lost 2 bases, with 11 bases spanning the gap. This CDR3 reads CASSEVMGRNYGYTF. CDR3 sequence (DNA): TGTGCCAGCAGTGAAGTAATGGGGAGGAACTATGGCTACACCTTC.

This chain links TRBV25-1 with TRBJ1-5, with D possibly being TRBD1 (5 bases). CDR3 length: 14 residues. Germline-derived CDR1 and CDR2 are MGHDK and SYGVNS. V lost 4 bases and J lost 3, with 10 bases in between. The CDR3 loop reads CASSGAGPNQPQHF. The CDR3 bases are TGTGCCAGCAGTGGGGCAGGGCCCAATCAGCCCCAGCATTTT.

The count of this clone is one. The CDR3, as DNA: TGCGCCAGCAGCTTGCTACTAACAGGGGAAGAGCAGTACTTC. It specifies CASSLLLTGEEQYF. The V and J genes are TRBV5-1 and TRBJ2-7; 7 nucleotides match TRBD1. Germline CDR1 SGHRS, CDR2 YFSETQ. Trimming removed 1 base from V and 7 bases from J; junction bases left unmatched: 8. This CDR3 has 14 residues.

The rearrangement links TRBV6-5 to TRBJ1-1, with no clear D. The germline V and J ends were trimmed by 10 bases and 0 bases, with 18 bases remaining between them. Germline V lookup: CDR1 MNHEY, CDR2 SVGAGI. The CDR3 runs to 15 residues. In DNA, the CDR3 is TGTGCCACCTCAACCCGACGGGAAATGAACACTGAAGCTTTCTTT. Amino acids: CATSTRREMNTEAFF.

V gene TRBV3-1 (or the pseudogene TRBV3-2) combines with J gene TRBJ2-2; TRBD2 aligns across 11 bases. Germline V lookup: CDR1 LGHDT, CDR2 YNNKEL (reference sequence). The trim removed 4 bases at V and 3 bases at J, leaving 4 bases unmatched. The CDR3 runs 16 residues. CDR3: CASSLLAGGHTGELFF. CDR3 bases: TGTGCCAGCAGCCTTCTAGCGGGAGGTCACACCGGGGAGCTGTTTTTT.

V gene TRBV19 combines with J gene TRBJ1-2; 8 bases fit TRBD1. The trim removed 5 bases at V and 7 bases at J, leaving 3 bases unmatched. The V gene's germline CDR1 is LNHDA and CDR2 SQIVND (reference sequence). This CDR3 is 12 amino acids long. The CDR3 coding sequence is TGTGCCAGTAGTTCGACAGGGGCTGGCTACACCTTC. Translating it yields CASSSTGAGYTF.

This chain's CDR3 is CASTGQFNTEAFF. The DNA of the CDR3 is TGCGCCAGCACGGGACAGTTCAACACTGAAGCTTTCTTT. The genes are TRBV5-1 and TRBJ1-1; 7 bases line up with TRBD1. Unmatched junction bases numbered 4, after V lost 6 bases and J lost 2 bases. The germline CDR1 and CDR2 sequences are SGHRS and YFSETQ. The CDR3 has 13 residues.

The rearrangement joins TRBV21-1 to TRBJ1-2. TRBV21-1 is deemed a pseudogene. This CDR3 has 15 residues. The CDR3 coding sequence is TGTGCCAGCAGCAGACAAGACGGGGTATGTGTTGGCTACACCTTC. Translating gives CASSRQDGVCVGYTF.

This clone was picked up many times. V is TRBV11-2 and J is TRBJ1-2; 7 bases are a match to TRBD1. V lost 0 bases and J lost 2; bases outside the gene matches: 0. The CDR3 has 14 amino acids. Germline CDR1 and CDR2: SGHAT and FQNNGV. The CDR3 here is CASSLETGNYGYTF. The CDR3 nucleotides are TGTGCCAGCAGCTTAGAGACAGGGAACTATGGCTACACCTTC.